Sequencing of this T cell receptor beta chain was carried out in a study of blood T cells in healthy people across ages. Through a sample-barcoded 5' primer and a J-beta primer mix, a second PCR was run for about 7 to 12 cycles. From each sample, at least 2.5 million paired-end reads containing CDR3 were obtained. In TCRdb, the 5' RACE reads were re-called with MiXCR into one record per CDR3 protein. Here the sample spans nearly 800,000 distinct CDR3 sequences, about 25% being singletons. The CDR3 sequence is 11 residues long. With 5 bases removed from V and 7 bases from J, the gap between germline ends came to 6 bases. Germline V gene lookup returns CDR1 MNHEY and CDR2 SMNVEV (reference sequence). The sample was also reused in another study, on T cells of mothers and their children.

The rearrangement joins TRBV27 to TRBJ1-5; no clear D. Material for sequencing was blood. The TCR was taken from a boy between 5 and 17 years old in good health. CDR3 coding DNA: TGTGCCAGCAGTCCAGCCCAGCCCCAGCATTTT. As protein: CASSPAQPQHF.